The clone carrying this T cell receptor beta chain has just a few counts. This sample stems from a study of T cells in Graves' hyperthyroidism and ophthalmopathy. The CDR3 spans 16 residues. Germline CDR1 reads MNHEY; CDR2 reads SMNVEV (reference sequence). The V and J ends lost 4 bases and 2 bases, in that order; junction bases with no gene match: 6. TCR beta CDR3 regions were amplified from RNA. Using the HTBI primer set, a first-round RT-PCR was run on the TCR CDR3. Each CDR3 protein gets one entry after TCRdb re-called the multiplex PCR reads with MiXCR. The table includes about 640,000 distinct CDR3 sequences, less than 25% detected once.

This receptor was identified in a man aged 25-45 years with Graves' ophthalmopathy. Source material: blood. This sequence joins TRBV27 and TRBJ2-2; 8 bases agree with TRBD2. The CDR3: CASSWGAGENTGELFF. The CDR3 DNA is TGTGCCAGCAGTTGGGGAGCGGGAGAAAACACCGGGGAGCTGTTTTTT.